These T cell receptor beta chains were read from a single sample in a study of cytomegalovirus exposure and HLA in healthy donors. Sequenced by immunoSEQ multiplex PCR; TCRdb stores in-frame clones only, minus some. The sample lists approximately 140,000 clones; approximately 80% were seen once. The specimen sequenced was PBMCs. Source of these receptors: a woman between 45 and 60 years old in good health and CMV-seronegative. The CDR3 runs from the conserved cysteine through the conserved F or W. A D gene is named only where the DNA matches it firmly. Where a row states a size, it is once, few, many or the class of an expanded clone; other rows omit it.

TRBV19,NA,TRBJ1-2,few,CASSITGPNYGYTF,TGTGCCAGTAGTATCACAGGCCCTAACTATGGCTACACCTTC
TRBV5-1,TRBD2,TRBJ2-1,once,CASSSGTSGGAFSSYNEQFF,TGCGCCAGCAGCTCCGGGACTAGCGGGGGAGCCTTCAGCTCCTACAATGAGCAGTTCTTC
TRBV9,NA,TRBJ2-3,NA,CASSVRAGEGTDTQYF,TGTGCCAGCAGCGTACGGGCCGGGGAGGGCACAGATACGCAGTATTTT
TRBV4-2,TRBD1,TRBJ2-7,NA,CASRDIGTGGYEQYF,TGTGCCAGCAGGGACATCGGGACAGGGGGCTACGAGCAGTACTTC
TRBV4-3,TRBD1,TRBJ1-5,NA,CASSARTGNQPQHF,TGCGCCAGCAGCGCCCGGACAGGGAATCAGCCCCAGCATTTT
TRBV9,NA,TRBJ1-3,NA,CASSVGPTGRGNTIYF,TGTGCCAGCAGCGTAGGCCCCACAGGGAGAGGGAACACCATATATTTT
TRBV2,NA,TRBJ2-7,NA,CASSVGGTAYEQYF,TGTGCCAGCAGTGTAGGTGGGACTGCCTACGAGCAGTACTTC
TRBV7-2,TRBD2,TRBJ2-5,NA,CASSGSGGSETQYF,TGTGCCAGCAGTGGTAGCGGGGGGTCTGAGACCCAGTACTTC
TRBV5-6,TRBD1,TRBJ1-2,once,CASSLGQGAYYGYTF,TGTGCCAGCAGCTTGGGTCAGGGGGCTTACTATGGCTACACCTTC
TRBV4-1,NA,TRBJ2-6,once,CASSHDSSSGANVLTF,TGCGCCAGCAGCCATGACAGTAGCTCTGGGGCCAACGTCCTGACTTTC
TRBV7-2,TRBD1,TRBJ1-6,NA,CASSLGRGLHNSPLHF,TGTGCCAGCAGCTTGGGCAGGGGGCTCCATAATTCACCCCTCCACTTT